This paragraph covers one T cell receptor beta chain sequence. This CDR3 is built from 14 residues. Trimming cost V 4 bases and J 3 bases, with 13 bases left between them. MiXCR, run by TCRdb on the 5' RACE reads, gives a single entry per CDR3 protein. Of about half a million distinct CDR3 sequences listed, 18% are singletons. The data derive from a study of T-cell memory formation after mild COVID-19. The material sequenced was PBMCs or a T cell subset sorted from them (not recorded which). J is TRBJ2-7 and V is TRBV12-3 or TRBV12-4, with D unresolved. The source is an adult woman who had mild COVID-19 (a few samples of this study predate the infection). Cell type and time point are not known. CDR3 in DNA: TGTGCCAGCAGTTCAAATTCGGCCCTCTACGAGCAGTACTTC. Its translation: CASSSNSALYEQYF.